This paragraph covers one T cell receptor beta chain sequence. In the same sample, other DNA sequences code for this CDR3. The data stem from a study of blood T cell repertoires in COVID-19. Looking at the study overall: There were acute and convalescent COVID-19 samples, and they came from the United States, Italy and Spain. From T cells, B-cell-depleted T cells, or PBMCs came the material, which was cDNA or gDNA.

Under the authors' procedure: By means of reference gene primer amplification, nucleated cell counts were estimated. Clones were sequenced by immunoSEQ multiplex PCR, and TCRdb holds only the in-frame ones, with some missing. D and trimming were read from the DNA, whereas the V and J calls and clone size are those reported in that table. The data show about 49,000 clones, with around 87% seen just once and over 4.5% held by the top ten. This CDR3 spans 13 amino acids. The germline V gene encodes CDR1 SGHRS and CDR2 YFSETQ. Trimming took off 0 bases at V and 6 bases at J, with 9 bases between the two ends.

Sequenced sample: peripheral blood. This TCR derives from a middle-aged man with active COVID-19. The V call is TRBV5-1, the J call TRBJ1-1; TRBD1 is a possible D gene (6 bases). In nucleotides, the CDR3 is TGCGCCAGCAGCTTGGCGCCAGGGGCTGAAGCTTTCTTT. Residues: CASSLAPGAEAFF. The variable domain in full, completed from reference TRBV5-1 and TRBJ1-1, reads KAGVTQTPRYLIKTRGQQVTLSCSPISGHRSVSWYQQTPGQGLQFLFEYFSETQRNKGNFPGRFSGRQFSNSRSEMNVSTLELGDSALYLCASSLAPGAEAFFGQGTRLTVV.